Listed here are 31 T cell receptor beta chains from one sample, sequenced in a study of shared clonotypes between healthy human individuals. TCRdb's copy holds only in-frame clones and misses some; the assay was immunoSEQ multiplex PCR. The table records some 2.1 million clones, approximately 95% of them present only once. The specimen was naive CD4+ T cells sorted from blood. The subset is: CD45RA+ positively selected. These receptors all come from a man younger than 30 in good health.

The chain joins TRBV7-2 to TRBJ2-1; D is unresolved. Looked up from germline, CDR1 is SGHTA and CDR2 is FQGNSA. This CDR3 spans 16 amino acids. Trimming removed 1 base from V and 2 bases from J, with 12 bases in between. The CDR3 spells CASSLDPGPPYNEQFF. DNA of the CDR3: TGTGCCAGCAGCTTAGACCCCGGACCCCCCTACAATGAGCAGTTCTTC.

To note about this clone: The sample has other DNA sequences that encode this CDR3 too. The genes are TRBV9 and TRBJ1-6; a possible D gene is TRBD1 (6 bases). Trimming cost V 0 bases and J 6 bases, with 10 bases left between them. This CDR3 comprises 15 residues. Germline CDR1 SGDLS, CDR2 YYNGEE. The CDR3 here is CASSVGGTSNSPLHF. The CDR3 DNA reads TGTGCCAGCAGCGTAGGCGGGACAAGTAATTCACCCCTCCACTTT.

The chain couples TRBV19 to TRBJ2-7; possibly TRBD1 or TRBD2 for D (6 bases each). CDR3 length: 16 amino acids. Germline assignment: CDR1 LNHDA and CDR2 SQIVND (reference sequence). V lost 3 bases and J lost 1, with 16 bases in between. The CDR3 nucleotides are TGTGCCAGTAGTATTGTGGGGGGCGCCCCTTCCTACGAGCAGTACTTC. As protein: CASSIVGGAPSYEQYF.

This chain uses TRBV10-3 with TRBJ2-2, with a possible D match to TRBD1 (6 bases). CDR1 is ENHRY and CDR2 is SYGVKD in the germline V gene. V was clipped by 6 bases and J by 6 bases, with 11 bases between them. This CDR3 has 13 amino acids. CDR3 in amino acids: CAISGTSPGELFF. The DNA of the CDR3 is TGTGCCATCAGCGGGACAAGCCCCGGGGAGCTGTTTTTT.

The chain couples TRBV7-9 to TRBJ2-3; D ambiguous. Germline assignment: CDR1 SEHNR and CDR2 FQNEAQ (reference sequence). V was clipped by 2 bases and J by 2 bases, with 14 bases between them. The CDR3 is 16 amino acids. CDR3 region: CASSLIFLGSTDTQYF. The DNA of the CDR3 is TGTGCCAGCAGCTTAATTTTCCTTGGGTCCACAGATACGCAGTATTTT.

This clone appeared a few times. This chain links TRBV18 with TRBJ2-2; D unclear. Germline V lookup: CDR1 KGHSH, CDR2 LQKENI. The CDR3 is 14 residues long. Trimming shortened V by 3 bases and J by 7 bases, and 12 bases separated the two germline ends. This CDR3 reads CASSPMGFGGELFF. In nucleotides, the CDR3 is TGTGCCAGCTCACCCATGGGCTTTGGCGGGGAGCTGTTTTTT.

This clone appeared once. The chain has TRBV6-1 and TRBJ1-4; TRBD1 matches 9 bases. CDR3 length: 16 amino acids. The germline gives CDR1 MNHNS, CDR2 SASEGT. After removal of 0 bases from V and 7 bases from J, the junction contained 6 bases not matched to a gene. For the CDR3, the DNA is TGTGCCAGCAGTGAAGCGGGGACAGGGACCTTTGAAAAACTGTTTTTT. This gives the protein CASSEAGTGTFEKLFF.

The chain combines TRBV10-1 with TRBJ1-6; 8 bases map to TRBD1. Germline values: CDR1 WNHNN, CDR2 SYGVQD (reference sequence). With 0 bases clipped from V and 14 bases from J, the junction kept 9 bases outside the gene matches. The CDR3 totals 15 residues. The CDR3 reads CASSESVDRATALHF. DNA of the CDR3: TGCGCCAGCAGTGAGTCAGTGGACAGGGCTACGGCCCTCCACTTT.

This chain joins TRBV9 and TRBJ2-5; tentatively, D is TRBD2 (5 bases). V lost 0 bases and J lost 5, with 8 bases in between. This CDR3 comprises 13 residues. Germline V gives CDR1 SGDLS, CDR2 YYNGEE. CDR3 region: CASSVGGSETQYF. CDR3 bases: TGTGCCAGCAGCGTAGGAGGGTCCGAGACCCAGTACTTC.

The chain is built from TRBV6-6 and TRBJ2-7; 10 bases are shared with TRBD2. Germline CDR1 is MNHNY and CDR2 is SVGAGI (reference sequence). This CDR3 is 12 amino acids long. The V gene end was trimmed by 6 bases and the J gene end by 12 bases; junction bases not matched to a gene: 8. DNA for the CDR3: TGTGCCAGCAGCCGGGAGACTAGCGGGTCGTACTTC. Translating gives CASSRETSGSYF.

This clone showed up just once. The J gene is TRBJ2-3, the V gene TRBV2; TRBD1 matches at 9 bases. Trimming removed 5 bases from V and 1 base from J; junction bases left unmatched: 4. The CDR3 consists of 15 residues. The V gene's germline CDR1 is SNHLY and CDR2 FYNNEI. The CDR3 DNA is TGTGCCAGCAGTTTCCGGGACAGGGGCACAGATACGCAGTATTTT. Residues: CASSFRDRGTDTQYF. The full variable domain, its missing parts supplied by reference TRBV2 and TRBJ2-3, is EPEVTQTPSHQVTQMGQEVILRCVPISNHLYFYWYRQILGQKVEFLVSFYNNEISEKSEIFDDQFSVERPDGSNFTLKIRSTKLEDSAMYFCASSFRDRGTDTQYFGPGTRLTVL.

With regard to this clone: A clone one base away is much larger, so this may be a read error. The same CDR3 arises from other DNA sequences in this sample as well. The V and J genes are TRBV6-5 and TRBJ1-2, with 8 bases lining up with TRBD1. CDR3 size: 15 residues. Germline V CDR1 and CDR2: MNHEY, SVGAGI. Unmatched junction bases numbered 8, after V lost 4 bases and J lost 4 bases. CDR3 DNA: TGTGCCAGCAGTTCCCCGGGACAGGCATTCTATGGCTACACCTTC. Translation: CASSSPGQAFYGYTF.

The chain joins TRBV7-9 to TRBJ1-2; D is perhaps TRBD1 (5 bases). The CDR3 extends over 13 amino acids. Deletions cut 3 bases from V and 6 bases from J, with 11 bases between. Germline V gene lookup returns CDR1 SEHNR and CDR2 FQNEAQ (reference sequence). The CDR3 nucleotides read TGTGCCAGCAGCTTCGGGACGCAGGATGGCTACACCTTC. It encodes CASSFGTQDGYTF.

The rearrangement uses TRBV9 and TRBJ2-2; 9 positions match TRBD2. The germline V gene has CDR1 SGDLS and CDR2 YYNGEE. The CDR3 is made up of 15 amino acids. V was pared by 0 bases and J by 7 bases, with 4 bases of the junction left unmatched. This chain's CDR3 is CASSVVSGGNGELFF. Here the CDR3 DNA reads TGTGCCAGCAGCGTAGTTAGCGGGGGAAACGGGGAGCTGTTTTTT.

CDR3 nucleotide sequence: TGTGCCTGGGAAAAGGGCCGCTCTGGAAACACCATATATTTT. Translation: CAWEKGRSGNTIYF. This chain uses TRBV30 with TRBJ1-3; D remains ambiguous. There are 14 residues in the CDR3. Per the germline V gene, CDR1 is GTSNPN and CDR2 is SVGIG (reference sequence). Trimming removed 5 bases at V and 0 bases at J, with 11 bases between.

The chain is built from TRBV5-6 and TRBJ1-1, with 8 bases that match TRBD1. The CDR3 spans 14 residues. CDR1 is SGHDT and CDR2 is YYEEEE in the germline V gene. Losses at the gene ends were 4 bases for V and 8 bases for J; bases not matched to a gene: 10. The DNA of the CDR3 is TGTGCCAGCAGCCGTTATGACAGGGGCCCAGAAGCTTTCTTT. Residues: CASSRYDRGPEAFF.

About this clone itself: Other nucleotide sequences from this sample produce the same CDR3. For the CDR3, the DNA is TGTGCCAGCAGCTTGGGGGGCAGGTCCTACGAGCAGTACTTC. Translated: CASSLGGRSYEQYF. The chain is built from TRBV5-4 and TRBJ2-7; D is possibly TRBD1 (5 bases). There are 14 residues in the CDR3. Deletions cut 0 bases from V and 1 base from J, with 8 bases between. CDR1 is SGHNT, CDR2 YYREEE, per germline (reference sequence).

The chain has TRBV28 and TRBJ2-7; 11 bases fit TRBD1. V shed 0 bases and J 2 bases; nucleotides not matched to a gene: 3. The germline V gene has CDR1 MDHEN and CDR2 SYDVKM. This CDR3 region has 16 residues. CDR3 sequence reads: CASSLWGQGGAYEQYF. CDR3 nucleotides: TGTGCCAGCAGTTTATGGGGACAGGGGGGGGCCTACGAGCAGTACTTC.

V gene TRBV6-5 combines with J gene TRBJ1-2; D uncertain. The V end was cut by 0 bases, the J end by 0 bases, with 8 bases between. The CDR3 extends over 15 amino acids. Germline assignment: CDR1 MNHEY and CDR2 SVGAGI. The CDR3 loop reads CASSYSIGPNYGYTF. For the CDR3, the DNA is TGTGCCAGCAGTTACTCAATAGGCCCTAACTATGGCTACACCTTC.

The chain couples TRBV19 to TRBJ2-7; D possibly corresponds to TRBD1 (6 bases). The CDR3 covers 14 residues. Trimming took 6 bases from V and 4 from J, leaving 16 bases between them. The germline CDR1 and CDR2 sequences are LNHDA and SQIVND (reference sequence). CDR3: CASSWTVGIYEQYF. CDR3 nucleotides: TGTGCCAGTAGCTGGACAGTGGGAATTTACGAGCAGTACTTC.

The J gene is TRBJ1-1, the V gene TRBV27; 10 positions agree with TRBD1. Trimming cost V 5 bases and J 6 bases; bases outside gene matches: 6. CDR1 is MNHEY, CDR2 SMNVEV, per germline (reference sequence). The CDR3 sequence is 14 residues long. CDR3 sequence (DNA): TGTGCCAGCAGTAAGTCCGGGACAGGGGCTGAAGCTTTCTTT. Protein: CASSKSGTGAEAFF.

This clone was counted once. The same CDR3 also results from other DNA sequences found in this sample. The rearrangement links TRBV18 to TRBJ2-7; a weak D match, TRBD1 (5 bases). Germline V gene sequence: CDR1 KGHSH, CDR2 LQKENI. Between the trimmed V and J ends, which lost 3 bases and 3 bases, there was a span of 6 bases. The CDR3 loop spans 12 amino acids. In DNA, the CDR3 is TGTGCCAGCTCACCGACAGTCTACGAGCAGTACTTC. Its protein product is CASSPTVYEQYF.

This clone has at least ten counts. This chain joins TRBV18 and TRBJ2-2; D could derive from TRBD1 or TRBD2 (5 bases each). Trimming shortened V by 4 bases and J by 0 bases, and 12 bases separated the two germline ends. CDR3 size: 16 residues. The germline gives CDR1 KGHSH, CDR2 LQKENI. In DNA, the CDR3 is TGTGCCAGCTCACGGGATGGGGGATCGAACACCGGGGAGCTGTTTTTT. Amino acids: CASSRDGGSNTGELFF.

J is TRBJ1-4 and V is TRBV18; D gene uncertain. The CDR3 totals 14 residues. The V end lost 3 bases, the J end lost 8 bases, and 13 bases lay between the germline ends. Germline V CDR1 and CDR2: KGHSH, LQKENI. As DNA, the CDR3 is TGTGCCAGCTCACCGGTGTCAGATGTGGAAAAACTGTTTTTT. Residues: CASSPVSDVEKLFF. The complete variable domain, with remaining parts taken from reference TRBV18 and TRBJ1-4, reads NAGVMQNPRHLVRRRGQEARLRCSPMKGHSHVYWYRQLPEEGLKFMVYLQKENIIDESGMPKERFSAEFPKEGPSILRIQQVVRGDSAAYFCASSPVSDVEKLFFGSGTQLSVL.

This rearrangement joins TRBV5-1 to TRBJ2-5; perhaps TRBD1 as D (6 bases). Germline V lookup: CDR1 SGHRS, CDR2 YFSETQ. V lost 3 bases, J lost 5 bases, and 8 bases lay in between. The CDR3 loop spans 12 amino acids. CDR3 loop: CASSSGVETQYF. DNA of the CDR3: TGCGCCAGCAGCTCAGGGGTGGAGACCCAGTACTTC. Combining the CDR3 with reference TRBV5-1 and TRBJ2-5 gives the whole variable domain KAGVTQTPRYLIKTRGQQVTLSCSPISGHRSVSWYQQTPGQGLQFLFEYFSETQRNKGNFPGRFSGRQFSNSRSEMNVSTLELGDSALYLCASSSGVETQYFGPGTRLLVL.

V and J are TRBV25-1 and TRBJ2-5; D may be TRBD2 (5 bases). Germline values: CDR1 MGHDK, CDR2 SYGVNS. The CDR3 runs to 15 residues. Trimming removed 5 bases at V and 1 base at J, with 14 bases between. CDR3 DNA sequence: TGTGCCAGCAGTTCCCCCGGGAACCTCCAAGAGACCCAGTACTTC. Translation: CASSSPGNLQETQYF.

This clone appeared a single time. In DNA form, the CDR3 reads TGTGCCTGGAGGAACCGGGGTTGGAATTCACCCCTCCACTTT. Its translation is CAWRNRGWNSPLHF. The chain links TRBV30 to TRBJ1-6; D ambiguous. This CDR3 is 14 amino acids long. In germline, CDR1 is GTSNPN, CDR2 SVGIG (reference sequence). The ends were cut back, 3 bases at V and 7 bases at J, with 13 bases in the middle.

The chain carries TRBV7-9 and TRBJ1-1; D is uncertain. The length of the CDR3 is 16 residues. V gave up 5 bases and J gave up 0 bases, with 16 bases separating them. CDR1 is SEHNR and CDR2 is FQNEAQ in the germline V gene (reference sequence). The CDR3: CASSPAVVKMNTEAFF. CDR3 DNA: TGTGCCAGCAGCCCGGCGGTGGTGAAAATGAACACTGAAGCTTTCTTT.

The chain employs TRBV2 and TRBJ1-2, with D maybe TRBD1 (5 bases). Germline CDR1 SNHLY, CDR2 FYNNEI. This CDR3 region has 16 residues. Trimming stripped 1 base from V and 8 bases from J, with 20 bases between. In DNA form, the CDR3 reads TGTGCCAGCAGTGAAGTAACAGGAGCCGTCCAGGAGGGCTACACCTTC. The encoded protein is CASSEVTGAVQEGYTF.

This chain uses TRBV7-2 with TRBJ2-7; possible D gene TRBD1, 7 bases. The germline CDR1 and CDR2 sequences are SGHTA and FQGNSA. Trimming took 5 bases from V and 4 from J, leaving 18 bases between them. This CDR3 region has 15 residues. The CDR3 sequence: CASSQGQAGPYEQYF. CDR3 coding DNA: TGTGCCAGCAGCCAAGGACAGGCGGGGCCGTACGAGCAGTACTTC.

J is TRBJ1-5 and V is TRBV2, with 7 bases that match TRBD1. This CDR3 spans 16 amino acids. Germline V lookup: CDR1 SNHLY, CDR2 FYNNEI. With 5 bases clipped from V and 7 bases from J, the junction kept 14 bases outside the gene matches. The CDR3 DNA sequence: TGTGCCAGCAGTTCCGGGACAGTTCTTCCCAGGCAGCCCCAGCATTTT. Encoded protein: CASSSGTVLPRQPQHF.